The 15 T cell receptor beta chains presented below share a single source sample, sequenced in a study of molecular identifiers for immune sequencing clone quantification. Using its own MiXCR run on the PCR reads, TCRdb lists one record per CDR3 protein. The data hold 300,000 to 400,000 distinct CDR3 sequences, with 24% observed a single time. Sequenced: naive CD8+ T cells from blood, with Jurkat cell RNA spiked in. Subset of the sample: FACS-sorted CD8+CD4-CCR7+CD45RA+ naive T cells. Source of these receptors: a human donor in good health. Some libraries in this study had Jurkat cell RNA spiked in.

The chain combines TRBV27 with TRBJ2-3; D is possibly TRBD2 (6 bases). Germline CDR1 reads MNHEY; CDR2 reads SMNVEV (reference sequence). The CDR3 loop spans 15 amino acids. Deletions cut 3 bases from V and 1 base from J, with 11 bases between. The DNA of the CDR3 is TGTGCCAGCAGTTTTTGGCCTAGCGGCACAGATACGCAGTATTTT. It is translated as CASSFWPSGTDTQYF.

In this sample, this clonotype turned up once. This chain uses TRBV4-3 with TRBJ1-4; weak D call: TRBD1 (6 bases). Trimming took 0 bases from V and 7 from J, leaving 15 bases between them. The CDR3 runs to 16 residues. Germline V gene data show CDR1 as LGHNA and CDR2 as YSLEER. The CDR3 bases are TGCGCCAGCAGCCAAGAGGTTTCAGGGGAGGTTGAAAAACTGTTTTTT. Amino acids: CASSQEVSGEVEKLFF.

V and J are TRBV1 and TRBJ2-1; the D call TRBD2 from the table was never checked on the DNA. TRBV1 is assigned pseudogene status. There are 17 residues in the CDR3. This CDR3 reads CTSSQDRTGCSYNEQFF. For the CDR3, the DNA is TGCACCAGCAGCCAAGATAGGACTGGGTGCTCCTACAATGAGCAGTTCTTC.

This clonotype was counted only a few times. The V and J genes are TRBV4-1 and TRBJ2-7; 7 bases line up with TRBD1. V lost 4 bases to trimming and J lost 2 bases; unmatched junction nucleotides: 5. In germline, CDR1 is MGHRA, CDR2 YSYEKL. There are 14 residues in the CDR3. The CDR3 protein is CASSPDRAAYEQYF. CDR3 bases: TGCGCCAGCAGCCCTGACAGGGCGGCCTACGAGCAGTACTTC.

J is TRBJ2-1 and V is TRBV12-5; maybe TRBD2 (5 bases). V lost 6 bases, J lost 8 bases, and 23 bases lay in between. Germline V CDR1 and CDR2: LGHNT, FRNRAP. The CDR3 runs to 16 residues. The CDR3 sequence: CASGPGGSHSYHEQFF. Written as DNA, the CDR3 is TGTGCTAGTGGCCCCGGTGGGAGCCACTCGTACCATGAGCAGTTCTTC. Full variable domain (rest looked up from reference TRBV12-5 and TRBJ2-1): DARVTQTPRHKVTEMGQEVTMRCQPILGHNTVFWYRQTMMQGLELLAYFRNRAPLDDSGMPKDRFSAEMPDATLATLKIQPSEPRDSAVYFCASGPGGSHSYHEQFFGPGTRLTVL.

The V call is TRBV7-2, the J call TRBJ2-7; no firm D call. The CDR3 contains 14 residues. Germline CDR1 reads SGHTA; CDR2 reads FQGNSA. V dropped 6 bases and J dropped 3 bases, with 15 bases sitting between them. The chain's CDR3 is CASSSNGQNYEQYF. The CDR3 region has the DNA TGTGCCAGCAGTTCTAATGGGCAGAACTACGAGCAGTACTTC. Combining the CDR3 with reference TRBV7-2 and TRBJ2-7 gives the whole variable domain GAGVSQSPSNKVTEKGKDVELRCDPISGHTALYWYRQSLGQGLEFLIYFQGNSAPDKSGLPSDRFSAERTGGSVSTLTIQRTQQEDSAVYLCASSSNGQNYEQYFGPGTRLTVT.

The chain's CDR3 is CASSLTGRGDYGYTF. CDR3 sequence (DNA): TGTGCCAGCAGTTTAACGGGACGGGGCGACTATGGCTACACCTTC. The chain combines TRBV12-3 or TRBV12-4 with TRBJ1-2; maybe TRBD1 (5 bases). Trimming took 2 bases from V and 3 from J, leaving 13 bases between them. The CDR3 has 15 residues.

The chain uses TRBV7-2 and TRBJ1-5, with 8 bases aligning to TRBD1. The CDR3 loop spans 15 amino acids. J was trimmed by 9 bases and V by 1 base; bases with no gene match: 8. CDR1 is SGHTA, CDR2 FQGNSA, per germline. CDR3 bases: TGTGCCAGCAGCTTAGACCAAGGACAGGGTCGGCCCCAGCATTTT. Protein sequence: CASSLDQGQGRPQHF.

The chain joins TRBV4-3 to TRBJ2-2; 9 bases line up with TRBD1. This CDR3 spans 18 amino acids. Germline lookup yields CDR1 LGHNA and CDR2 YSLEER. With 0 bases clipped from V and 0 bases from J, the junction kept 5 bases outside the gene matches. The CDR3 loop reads CASSQETGGVSNTGELFF. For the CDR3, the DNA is TGCGCCAGCAGCCAAGAAACAGGGGGCGTTTCGAACACCGGGGAGCTGTTTTTT.

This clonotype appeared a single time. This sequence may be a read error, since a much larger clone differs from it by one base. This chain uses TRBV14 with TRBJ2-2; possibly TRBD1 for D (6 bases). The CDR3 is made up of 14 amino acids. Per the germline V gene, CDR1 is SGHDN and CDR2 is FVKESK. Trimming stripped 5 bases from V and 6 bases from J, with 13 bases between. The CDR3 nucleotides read TGTGCCAGCAGCTCCCTGGGGGCTCCCGGGGAGCTGTTTTTT. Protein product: CASSSLGAPGELFF.

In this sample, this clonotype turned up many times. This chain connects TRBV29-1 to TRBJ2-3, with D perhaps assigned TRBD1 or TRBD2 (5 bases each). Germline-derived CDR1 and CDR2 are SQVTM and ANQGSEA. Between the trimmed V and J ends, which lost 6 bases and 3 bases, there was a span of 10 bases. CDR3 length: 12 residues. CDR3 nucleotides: TGCAGCGTCGAGGGGTTGACAGATACGCAGTATTTT. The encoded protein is CSVEGLTDTQYF.

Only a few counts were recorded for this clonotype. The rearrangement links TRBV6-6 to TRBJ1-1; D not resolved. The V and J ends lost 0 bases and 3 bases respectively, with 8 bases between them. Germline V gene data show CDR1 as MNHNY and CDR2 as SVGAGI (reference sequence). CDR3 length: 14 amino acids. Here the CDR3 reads CASSYSWEDTEAFF. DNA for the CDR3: TGTGCCAGCAGTTACTCGTGGGAAGACACTGAAGCTTTCTTT.

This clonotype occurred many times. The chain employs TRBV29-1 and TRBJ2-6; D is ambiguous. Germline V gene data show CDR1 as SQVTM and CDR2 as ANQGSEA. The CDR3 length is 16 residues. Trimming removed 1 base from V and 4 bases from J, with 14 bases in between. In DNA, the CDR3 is TGCAGCGTTGAAGCACCCCCGCCGGCCGGGGCCAACGTCCTGACTTTC. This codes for CSVEAPPPAGANVLTF.

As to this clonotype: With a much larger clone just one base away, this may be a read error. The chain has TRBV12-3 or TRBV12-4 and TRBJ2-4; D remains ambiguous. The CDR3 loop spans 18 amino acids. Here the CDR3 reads CASSFPVDTRHHKDIQYF. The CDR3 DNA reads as TGTGCCAGCAGTTTCCCTGTTGACACCCGACATCACAAAGACATTCAGTACTTC.

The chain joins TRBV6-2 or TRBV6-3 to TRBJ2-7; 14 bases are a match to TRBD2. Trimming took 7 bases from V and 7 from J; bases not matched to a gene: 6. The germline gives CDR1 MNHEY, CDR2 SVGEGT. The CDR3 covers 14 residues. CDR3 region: CASIEGLAGDEQYF. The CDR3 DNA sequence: TGTGCCAGCATAGAGGGACTAGCGGGAGATGAGCAGTACTTC.